The clone carrying this T cell receptor (beta chain) was observed a few times. Its target is not known. This record belongs to a study of T-cell memory formation after mild COVID-19. Regarding the study as a whole: Contracting clones from day 15 to 85 had balanced CD4/CD8; later expanders favoured CD4+. Within pre-infection memory, some responding clones were found, suggesting cross-reactive memory joined.

Germline CDR1 is SGHRS and CDR2 is YFSETQ. CDR3 length: 12 amino acids. Trimming pared 0 bases from V and 8 bases from J, leaving 6 bases between. TCRdb re-analysed the 5' RACE reads in MiXCR, keeping a single row per CDR3 protein. The profile shows hundreds of thousands of distinct CDR3 sequences, 25% to 30% of them singletons. The clonotype originates from an adult woman who had mild COVID-19 (a few samples of this study predate the infection). Cell type and time point are not known. This sequence joins TRBV5-1 and TRBJ2-1; D gene ambiguous. The sample comprised PBMCs or a T cell subset sorted from them (not recorded which). CDR3 sequence reads: CASSLEVDEQFF. DNA for the CDR3: TGCGCCAGCAGCTTGGAGGTAGATGAGCAGTTCTTC.